Below, one TCR beta chain is given with its context. The assay was immunoSEQ multiplex PCR, and TCRdb's table has in-frame clones only and misses some. The data contain about 38,000 clones, 88% of them singletons. The data stem from a study of T cell changes during pregnancy in multiple sclerosis. CDR3 size: 11 residues. Germline V gene sequence: CDR1 SGHVS, CDR2 FQNEAQ. Trimming left V 5 bases short and J 7 bases short, with 5 bases between. The sample was CD8+ T cells from peripheral blood mononuclear cells, taken in the third trimester of pregnancy. This TCR came from a female donor with multiple sclerosis, enrolled in a pregnancy study. The chain uses TRBV7-8 and TRBJ1-4; D is perhaps TRBD1 (5 bases). The DNA of the CDR3 is TGTGCCAGCAGCCAGGGTGAAAAACTGTTTTTT. This gives the protein CASSQGEKLFF.